This section outlines one T cell receptor (beta chain) sequence together with its context. No antigen is known for it. This record belongs to a study of T cell responses to AZD1222 COVID-19 vaccine. Germline CDR1 is WSHSY and CDR2 is SAAADI. Trimming stripped 2 bases from V and 6 bases from J, with 10 bases between. The CDR3 runs 13 residues. The assay was immunoSEQ multiplex PCR, and TCRdb's table has in-frame clones only and misses some. The sample shows some 86,000 clones, 75% to 85% of them seen only once. Study-level points and caveats: White British donors predominated, females outnumbered males, and clonal diversity was possibly underestimated.

The receptor's source is an adult in good health. The V call is TRBV10-2, the J call TRBJ1-2; D call uncertain. This specimen was peripheral blood, taken on day 0 of AZD1222 vaccination. CDR3 amino acids: CASSETPANGYTF. DNA for the CDR3: TGCGCCAGCAGTGAGACACCTGCCAATGGCTACACCTTC.